This note documents a single T cell receptor (beta chain) sequence. Its antigen remains unidentified. Primers: 60 Vbeta forward and 13 Jbeta reverse. TCRdb keeps only in-frame clones here, not all; method: immunoSEQ multiplex PCR. There are 120,000 to 150,000 clones in the sample, with 2% to 3% held by the top ten. The data were obtained in a study of cytomegalovirus exposure and HLA in healthy donors. Whole-study findings and limits: The authors enumerated over 150 TCR beta chains as linked to cytomegalovirus. A few chains tied to CMV proved CMV antigen-specific in vitro. Common viral pathogens seemed to be connected with several of the most significant clusters, according to a later analysis. The authors judged a highly shared variant cluster likely a sequencing artifact.

CDR1 is SGHDT, CDR2 YYEEEE, per germline. This CDR3 is 15 amino acids long. V was clipped by 3 bases and J by 3 bases, with 13 bases between them. The chain carries TRBV5-6 and TRBJ2-1; D remains unclear. The TCR sequence derives from a man between 35 and 55 years old in good health and CMV-seronegative. Material for sequencing was PBMCs. The CDR3 nucleotides read TGTGCCAGCAGCTCTCGGCTCGACTTCTACAATGAGCAGTTCTTC. It specifies CASSSRLDFYNEQFF.